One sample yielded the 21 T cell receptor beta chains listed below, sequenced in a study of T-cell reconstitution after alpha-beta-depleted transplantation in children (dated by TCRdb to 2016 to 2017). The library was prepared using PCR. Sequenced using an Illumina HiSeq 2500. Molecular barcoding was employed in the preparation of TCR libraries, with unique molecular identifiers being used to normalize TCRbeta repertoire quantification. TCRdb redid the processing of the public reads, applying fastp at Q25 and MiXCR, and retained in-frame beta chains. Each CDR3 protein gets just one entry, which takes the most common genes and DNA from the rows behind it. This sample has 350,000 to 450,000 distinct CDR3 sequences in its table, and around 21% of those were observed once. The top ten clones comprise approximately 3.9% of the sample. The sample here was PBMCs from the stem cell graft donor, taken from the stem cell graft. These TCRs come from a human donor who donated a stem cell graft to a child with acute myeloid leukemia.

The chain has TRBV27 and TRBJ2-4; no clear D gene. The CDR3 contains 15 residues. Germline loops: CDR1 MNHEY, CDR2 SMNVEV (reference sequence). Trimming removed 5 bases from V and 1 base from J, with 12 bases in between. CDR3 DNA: TGTGCCAGCAGTAAAGCCGGGCGGGCCAAAAACATTCAGTACTTC. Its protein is CASSKAGRAKNIQYF.

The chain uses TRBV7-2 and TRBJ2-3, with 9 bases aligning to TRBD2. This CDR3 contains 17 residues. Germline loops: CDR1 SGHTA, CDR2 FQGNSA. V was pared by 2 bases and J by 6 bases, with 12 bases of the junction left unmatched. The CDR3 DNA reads TGTGCCAGCAGCTTACGACAGACTAGCGGCTCCGGGGATACGCAGTATTTT. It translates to CASSLRQTSGSGDTQYF.

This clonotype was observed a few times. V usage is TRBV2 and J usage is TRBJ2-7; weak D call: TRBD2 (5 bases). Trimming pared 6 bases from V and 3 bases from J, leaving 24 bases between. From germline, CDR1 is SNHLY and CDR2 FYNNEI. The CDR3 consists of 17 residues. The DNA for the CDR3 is TGTGCCAGCAGAGAGACATTAGCCGGGGAGTACCACTACGAGCAGTACTTC. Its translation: CASRETLAGEYHYEQYF.

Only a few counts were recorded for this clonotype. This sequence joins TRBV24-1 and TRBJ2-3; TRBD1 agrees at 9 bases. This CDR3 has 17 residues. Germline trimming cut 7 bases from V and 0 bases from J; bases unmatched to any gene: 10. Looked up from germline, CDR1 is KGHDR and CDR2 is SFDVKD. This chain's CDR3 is CATSNTGTGYSTDTQYF. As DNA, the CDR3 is TGTGCCACCAGCAACACCGGGACAGGGTATAGCACAGATACGCAGTATTTT.

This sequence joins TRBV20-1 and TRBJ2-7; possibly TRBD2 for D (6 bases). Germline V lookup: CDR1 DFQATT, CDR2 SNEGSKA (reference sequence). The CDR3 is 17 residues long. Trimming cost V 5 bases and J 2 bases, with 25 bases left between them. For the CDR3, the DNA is TGCAGTGCTGTAAAATCCCCTAGAGTAGCGGTAACCTACGAGCAGTACTTC. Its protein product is CSAVKSPRVAVTYEQYF.

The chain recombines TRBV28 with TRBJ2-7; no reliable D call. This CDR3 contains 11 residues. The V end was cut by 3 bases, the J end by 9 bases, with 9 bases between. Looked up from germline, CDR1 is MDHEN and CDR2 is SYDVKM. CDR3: CASSFAAGQYF. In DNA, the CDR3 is TGTGCCAGCAGTTTCGCCGCAGGGCAGTACTTC.

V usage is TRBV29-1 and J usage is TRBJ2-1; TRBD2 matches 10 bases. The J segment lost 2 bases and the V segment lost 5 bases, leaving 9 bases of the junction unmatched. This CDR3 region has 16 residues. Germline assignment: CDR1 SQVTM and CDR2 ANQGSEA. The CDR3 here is CSVQGSGRAPYNEQFF. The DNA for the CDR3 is TGCAGCGTTCAGGGCAGCGGGAGGGCCCCCTACAATGAGCAGTTCTTC.

CDR3 amino acids: CASSLSLTGGSPLHF. CDR3 in DNA: TGTGCCAGCAGTTTATCTTTAACAGGGGGTTCACCCCTCCACTTT. The genes are TRBV28 and TRBJ1-6; 8 positions agree with TRBD1. CDR3 size: 15 residues. The V and J ends lost 1 base and 9 bases, in that order; junction bases with no gene match: 5. Germline lookup yields CDR1 MDHEN and CDR2 SYDVKM. Combining the CDR3 with reference TRBV28 and TRBJ1-6 gives the whole variable domain DVKVTQSSRYLVKRTGEKVFLECVQDMDHENMFWYRQDPGLGLRLIYFSYDVKMKEKGDIPEGYSVSREKKERFSLILESASTNQTSMYLCASSLSLTGGSPLHFGNGTRLTVT.

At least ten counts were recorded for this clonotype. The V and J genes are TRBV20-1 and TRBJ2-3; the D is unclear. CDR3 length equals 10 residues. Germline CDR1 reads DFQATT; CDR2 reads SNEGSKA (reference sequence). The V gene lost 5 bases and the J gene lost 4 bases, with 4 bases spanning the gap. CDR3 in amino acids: CSAGADTQYF. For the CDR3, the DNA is TGCAGTGCTGGTGCAGATACGCAGTATTTT.

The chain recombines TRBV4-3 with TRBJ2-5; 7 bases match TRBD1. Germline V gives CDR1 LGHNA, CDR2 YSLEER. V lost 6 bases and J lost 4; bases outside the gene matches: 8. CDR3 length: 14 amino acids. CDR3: CASSPGGIPETQYF. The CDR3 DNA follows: TGCGCCAGCAGTCCAGGGGGAATCCCAGAGACCCAGTACTTC.

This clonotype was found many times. CDR3 DNA sequence: TGCGCCAGCAGCCAAGGACAGGACGAGCAGTACTTC. Protein: CASSQGQDEQYF. This sequence joins TRBV5-1 and TRBJ2-7; 7 nucleotides agree with TRBD1. Germline CDR1 reads SGHRS; CDR2 reads YFSETQ. CDR3 length equals 12 residues. Germline trimming cut 4 bases from V and 5 bases from J; bases unmatched to any gene: 3.

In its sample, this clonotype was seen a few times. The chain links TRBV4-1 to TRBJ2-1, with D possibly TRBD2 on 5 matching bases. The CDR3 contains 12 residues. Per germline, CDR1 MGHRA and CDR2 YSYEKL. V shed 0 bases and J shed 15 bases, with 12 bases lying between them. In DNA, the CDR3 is TGCGCCAGCAGCCAAGACGGAGGTCGGCGGTTCTTC. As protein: CASSQDGGRRFF.

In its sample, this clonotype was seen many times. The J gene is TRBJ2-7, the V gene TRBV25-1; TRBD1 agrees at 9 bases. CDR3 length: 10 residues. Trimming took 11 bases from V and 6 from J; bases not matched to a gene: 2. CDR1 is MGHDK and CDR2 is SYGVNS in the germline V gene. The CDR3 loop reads CASGQGEQYF. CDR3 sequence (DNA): TGTGCCTCGGGACAGGGCGAGCAGTACTTC.

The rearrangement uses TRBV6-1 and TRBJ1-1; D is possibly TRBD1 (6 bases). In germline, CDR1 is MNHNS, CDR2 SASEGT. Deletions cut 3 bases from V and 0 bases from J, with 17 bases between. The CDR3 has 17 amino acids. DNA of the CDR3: TGTGCCAGCAGTGACAAGCTGGGACACGGAGTGAACACTGAAGCTTTCTTT. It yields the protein CASSDKLGHGVNTEAFF.

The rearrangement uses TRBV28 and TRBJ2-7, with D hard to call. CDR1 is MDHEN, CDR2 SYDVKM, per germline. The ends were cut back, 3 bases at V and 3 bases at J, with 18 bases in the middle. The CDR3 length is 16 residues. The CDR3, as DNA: TGTGCCAGCAGTTTTAGGTTACGGCGACCTGACTACGAGCAGTACTTC. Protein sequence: CASSFRLRRPDYEQYF.

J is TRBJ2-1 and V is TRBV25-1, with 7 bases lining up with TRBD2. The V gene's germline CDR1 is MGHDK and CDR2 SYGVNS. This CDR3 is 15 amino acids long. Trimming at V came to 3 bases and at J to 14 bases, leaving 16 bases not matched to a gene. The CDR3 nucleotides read TGTGCCAGCAGTGACGTACGGGGAACTAGCGAACTGGAGTTCTTC. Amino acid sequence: CASSDVRGTSELEFF.

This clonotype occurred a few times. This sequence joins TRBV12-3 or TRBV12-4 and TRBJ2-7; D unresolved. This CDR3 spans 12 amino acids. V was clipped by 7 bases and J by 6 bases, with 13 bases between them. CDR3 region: CASTRGPGEQYF. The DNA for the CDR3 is TGTGCCAGCACCCGTGGGCCGGGCGAGCAGTACTTC.

The DNA for the CDR3 is TGTGCCAGCAGCGTGATGACAGGGTCAGATACGCAGTATTTT. Its protein product is CASSVMTGSDTQYF. V is TRBV7-9 and J is TRBJ2-3; 7 nucleotides line up with TRBD1. CDR1 and CDR2 (germline): SEHNR, FQNEAQ (reference sequence). V lost 5 bases and J lost 4; bases outside the gene matches: 6. The CDR3 has 14 amino acids.

The CDR3 loop reads CASSETGGPPGAQYF. The DNA of the CDR3 is TGTGCCAGCAGTGAGACGGGAGGCCCCCCCGGGGCCCAGTACTTC. The chain carries TRBV25-1 and TRBJ2-5; TRBD2 matches 7 bases. Germline assignment: CDR1 MGHDK and CDR2 SYGVNS. The CDR3 is 15 residues long. V trimming: 3 bases; J trimming: 9 bases; junction bases outside the gene matches: 13.

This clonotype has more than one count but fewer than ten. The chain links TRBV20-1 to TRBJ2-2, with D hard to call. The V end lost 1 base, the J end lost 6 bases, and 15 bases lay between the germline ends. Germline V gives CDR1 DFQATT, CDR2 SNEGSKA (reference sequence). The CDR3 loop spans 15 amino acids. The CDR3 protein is CSARVPRSGPGELFF. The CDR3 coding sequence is TGCAGTGCTAGAGTTCCCCGCTCCGGACCCGGGGAGCTGTTTTTT.

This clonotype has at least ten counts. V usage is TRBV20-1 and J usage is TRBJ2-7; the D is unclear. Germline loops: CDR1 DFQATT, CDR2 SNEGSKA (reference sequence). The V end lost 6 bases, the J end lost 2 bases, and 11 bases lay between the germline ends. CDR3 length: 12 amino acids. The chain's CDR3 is CSAQRDTYEQYF. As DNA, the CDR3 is TGCAGTGCCCAACGCGACACCTACGAGCAGTACTTC.